This T cell receptor beta chain was retrieved from a study of cytomegalovirus exposure and HLA in healthy donors. Study-level points and caveats: 164 TCR beta chains were listed as cytomegalovirus-associated.

V lost 0 bases and J 2 bases, leaving 13 bases between the germline ends. Germline-derived CDR1 and CDR2 are MGHRA and YSYEKL. This CDR3 contains 16 residues. Libraries were prepared by immunoSEQ multiplex PCR; TCRdb keeps only in-frame clonotypes and omits some of them. The table has 120,000 or so clones, 95% to 97% seen once. Turning to this clone: Its antigen remains unknown.

The TCR sequence derives from a man in his late teens or twenties in good health and CMV-seronegative. The V gene is TRBV4-1, the J gene TRBJ1-1; D is possibly TRBD1 (6 bases). Material: PBMCs. This chain's CDR3 is CASSQETRTVNTEAFF. CDR3 DNA: TGCGCCAGCAGCCAAGAAACCCGGACAGTCAACACTGAAGCTTTCTTT.